A selection of T cell receptor beta chains follows, all from one sample in a study of cytomegalovirus exposure and HLA in healthy donors. The assay was immunoSEQ multiplex PCR, and TCRdb's table has in-frame clones only and misses some. The data contain 120,000 or so clones, roughly 77% of them seen just once; the ten biggest clones take up roughly 1.8%. The sequencing input was PBMCs. Source of these receptors: a man in his late teens or twenties in good health and CMV-seronegative. The CDR3 runs from the conserved cysteine through the conserved F or W. The D gene is left open where the match is weak. Rows give clone size only sometimes, using once, few, many, or a class for an expanded clone.

>TRBV10-3|TRBJ2-5|-|TRBD2
CAISGVNPSGEETQYF
TGTGCCATCAGTGGGGTAAATCCTAGCGGGGAAGAGACCCAGTACTTC
>TRBV6-5|TRBJ1-2|-|TRBD1
CASSYSYTGTADGYTF
TGTGCCAGCAGTTACTCCTATACCGGGACAGCAGATGGCTACACCTTC
>TRBV18|TRBJ1-1|few|-
CASSRAIGSEAFF
TGTGCCAGCTCAAGAGCGATCGGGTCTGAAGCTTTCTTT
>TRBV7-2|TRBJ2-1|once|-
CASRDPRGNEQFF
TGTGCCAGCAGAGACCCCCGAGGCAATGAGCAGTTCTTC
>TRBV6-1|TRBJ2-3|-|-
CASSDRDFENTDTQYF
TGTGCCAGCAGTGATAGGGACTTTGAAAACACAGATACGCAGTATTTT
>TRBV27|TRBJ1-2|-|-
CASINSSGGYTF
TGTGCCAGCATCAACTCTTCGGGAGGCTACACCTTC
>TRBV7-6|TRBJ2-5|few|-
CASSLKGETQYF
TGTGCCAGCAGCTTGAAGGGGGAGACCCAGTACTTC
>TRBV21-1|TRBJ1-1|-|-
CASSKVGGGDTEAFF
TGTGCCAGCAGCAAAGTCGGGGGAGGGGACACTGAAGCTTTCTTT
>TRBV11-1|TRBJ2-1|-|-
CATRQYNEQFF
TGTGCCACTCGACAGTACAATGAGCAGTTCTTC
>TRBV5-6|TRBJ2-7|few|TRBD1
CASSLGQGVEQYF
TGTGCCAGCAGCTTGGGACAGGGAGTCGAGCAGTACTTC
>TRBV4-3|TRBJ1-2|once|TRBD1
CASSHDQRTGSYGYTF
TGCGCCAGCAGCCATGATCAACGGACAGGATCCTATGGCTACACCTTC
>TRBV6-5|TRBJ2-3|-|TRBD2
CASRALAGGPRTQYF
TGTGCCAGCAGAGCACTAGCGGGGGGGCCAAGGACGCAGTATTTT
>TRBV18|TRBJ1-1|-|TRBD1
CASSIREQGLGGEAFF
TGTGCCAGCTCAATTCGGGAACAGGGGCTGGGTGGTGAAGCTTTCTTT
>TRBV4-2|TRBJ1-1|-|-
CASSQDAGYENTEAFF
TGTGCCAGCAGCCAAGATGCGGGGTACGAGAACACTGAAGCTTTCTTT
>TRBV6-6|TRBJ1-1|-|-
CASSSRVTEAFF
TGTGCCAGCAGTTCGCGCGTCACTGAAGCTTTCTTT
>TRBV29-1|TRBJ1-4|-|-
CSARKRALGEKLFF
TGCAGCGCCCGAAAGAGGGCCCTGGGAGAAAAACTGTTTTTT
>TRBV7-2|TRBJ2-7|-|-
CASSPARGYEQYF
TGTGCCAGCAGCCCCGCCCGGGGCTACGAGCAGTACTTC
>TRBV19|TRBJ1-1|-|-
CASSIGGEGDTEAFF
TGTGCCAGTAGTATAGGGGGTGAGGGGGACACTGAAGCTTTCTTT
>TRBV19|TRBJ1-1|-|TRBD1
CASRDRGNTEAFF
TGTGCCAGTAGGGACAGGGGAAACACTGAAGCTTTCTTT
>TRBV5-6|TRBJ1-2|-|TRBD1
CASSSTGIYGYTF
TGTGCCAGCAGCTCGACAGGGATATATGGCTACACCTTC
>TRBV19|TRBJ2-3|few|-
CASSLTGVGDTQYF
TGTGCCAGTAGTTTAACAGGTGTTGGAGATACGCAGTATTTT
>TRBV7-7|TRBJ2-1|-|TRBD2
CASSRSGGPNNEQFF
TGTGCCAGCAGCCGGAGCGGGGGCCCTAACAATGAGCAGTTCTTC
>TRBV5-1|TRBJ1-1|-|-
CASSLPGGNTEAFF
TGCGCCAGCAGCTTGCCGGGGGGGAACACTGAAGCTTTCTTT
>TRBV5-4|TRBJ1-6|-|TRBD1
CASRDRKNSYNSPLHF
TGTGCCAGCAGGGACAGGAAAAACTCCTATAATTCACCCCTCCACTTT
>TRBV19|TRBJ1-5|-|-
CASAAAGQPQHF
TGTGCCAGTGCAGCGGCCGGCCAGCCCCAGCATTTT
>TRBV21-1|TRBJ1-2|-|-
CASTAFKSLGYNYGYTF
TGTGCCAGCACCGCGTTTAAGTCTCTTGGTTACAACTATGGCTACACCTTC
>TRBV9|TRBJ1-1|-|-
CASSPEGTLPNTEAFF
TGTGCCAGCAGTCCAGAGGGGACACTCCCGAACACTGAAGCTTTCTTT
>TRBV4-3|TRBJ2-2|-|TRBD1
CASSHWTGGTGELFF
TGCGCCAGCAGCCATTGGACAGGTGGGACCGGGGAGCTGTTTTTT
>TRBV18|TRBJ1-3|-|-
CASSPNRPGPLSGNTIYF
TGTGCCAGCTCACCAAATCGGCCAGGGCCTCTCTCTGGAAACACCATATATTTT
>TRBV18|TRBJ1-6|-|TRBD1
CASSLKPGQGSSPLHF
TGTGCCAGCTCACTAAAGCCGGGACAGGGATCATCACCCCTCCACTTT
>TRBV11-2|TRBJ2-7|-|-
CASSPPRPGIPYEQYF
TGTGCCAGCAGCCCCCCCCGACCGGGGATACCCTACGAGCAGTACTTC
>TRBV7-9|TRBJ1-5|-|-
CASSQTGHNQPQHF
TGTGCCAGCAGCCAAACAGGGCATAATCAGCCCCAGCATTTT
>TRBV15|TRBJ2-7|-|TRBD1
CATSRPVGTVYF
TGTGCCACCAGCAGACCCGTAGGGACAGTGTACTTC
>TRBV19|TRBJ2-7|once|TRBD1
CASSRTGREQYF
TGTGCCAGTAGTAGGACAGGGAGGGAGCAGTACTTC
>TRBV5-8|TRBJ2-2|-|-
CASSFRTATGELFF
TGTGCCAGCAGCTTTCGCACAGCCACCGGGGAGCTGTTTTTT
>TRBV27|TRBJ1-1|-|TRBD1
CASRSDRGLLNTEAFF
TGTGCCAGCAGATCGGACAGGGGGCTACTCAACACTGAAGCTTTCTTT
>TRBV29-1|TRBJ2-1|-|-
CSVGSSVPDPYNEQFF
TGCAGCGTTGGTTCTAGCGTACCTGACCCCTACAATGAGCAGTTCTTC
>TRBV7-9|TRBJ2-1|-|TRBD2
CASTPTLAGGPNEQFF
TGTGCCAGCACCCCTACACTAGCGGGGGGGCCGAATGAGCAGTTCTTC
>TRBV7-9|TRBJ2-3|few|TRBD2
CASSFRTSQADTQYF
TGTGCCAGCAGTTTCCGGACTAGTCAGGCAGATACGCAGTATTTT
>TRBV28|TRBJ2-1|-|TRBD2
CASRGLAGGRSYNEQFF
TGTGCCAGCAGGGGACTAGCGGGGGGCCGCTCCTACAATGAGCAGTTCTTC
>TRBV7-9|TRBJ2-5|few|TRBD2
CASSYGLADSETQYF
TGTGCCAGCAGCTACGGACTAGCGGACTCAGAGACCCAGTACTTC
>TRBV6-5|TRBJ1-5|-|-
CASRQDTGNQPQHF
TGTGCCAGCAGACAGGACACCGGCAATCAGCCCCAGCATTTT
>TRBV7-2|TRBJ1-3|few|TRBD1
CASSLGDSRNTIYF
TGTGCCAGCAGCTTGGGGGACAGTAGAAACACCATATATTTT
>TRBV10-2|TRBJ2-7|-|-
CASSASGYEQYF
TGCGCCAGCAGCGCCTCGGGCTACGAGCAGTACTTC
>TRBV7-6|TRBJ2-2|-|-
CASSPNDRGGELFF
TGTGCCAGCAGCCCAAACGATCGCGGCGGGGAGCTGTTTTTT
>TRBV5-1|TRBJ2-7|-|-
CASSLVSAAYEQYF
TGCGCCAGCAGCTTGGTGTCGGCGGCCTACGAGCAGTACTTC
>TRBV7-9|TRBJ2-3|-|-
CASRTEGPGRRYSTDTQYF
TGTGCCAGCAGAACCGAAGGACCCGGACGGAGGTATAGCACAGATACGCAGTATTTT
>TRBV18|TRBJ2-7|-|-
CASSPGAPYEQYF
TGTGCCAGCTCACCGGGGGCGCCCTACGAGCAGTACTTC
>TRBV19|TRBJ1-5|-|-
CASLDSGNQPQHF
TGTGCCAGTCTTGACAGCGGCAATCAGCCCCAGCATTTT
>TRBV29-1|TRBJ1-1|-|-
CSEKDSWNTEAFF
TGCAGCGAGAAGGACAGCTGGAACACTGAAGCTTTCTTT
>TRBV5-4|TRBJ1-6|-|-
CASSSGQINSPLHF
TGTGCCAGCAGCTCCGGACAGATTAATTCACCCCTCCACTTT
>TRBV7-9|TRBJ2-7|-|TRBD2
CSSSLAGAYEQYF
TGTTCCAGCAGCTTAGCGGGCGCATACGAGCAGTACTTC